This T cell receptor beta chain was sequenced in a study of cytomegalovirus exposure and HLA in healthy donors. Study outcomes and limitations: The dataset shows that most TCR sequences were rare, while some public TCRs occurred in many donors.

J was trimmed by 5 bases and V by 5 bases; bases with no gene match: 6. The CDR3 spans 15 residues. Germline values: CDR1 MRHNA, CDR2 SNTAGT. Turning to this clone: The target antigen is unknown.

In the PCR, 60 Vbeta and 13 Jbeta primers were used. The table came from immunoSEQ multiplex PCR; TCRdb's copy has only in-frame clones and leaves some out. Among about 160,000 clones listed, 75% to 80% were seen once. The receptor's source is a woman aged 45 to 65 in good health and CMV-seropositive. V and J are TRBV6-4 and TRBJ2-1, with 10 bases that match TRBD2. The sequencing sample was made of PBMCs. DNA for the CDR3: TGTGCCAGCAGTCTAGCGGGAGAGGCGGACAATGAGCAGTTCTTC. Translating it yields CASSLAGEADNEQFF.